This T cell receptor beta chain appears in the sequencing data of a study of blood T cell repertoires in COVID-19 (dated by TCRdb to the early 2020s). In terms of the full investigation: Collaborator samples came from the United States, Italy and Spain and covered acute and convalescent phases of COVID-19. The prospective study material was composed of cDNA or gDNA derived from T cells, B-cell-depleted T cells, or PBMCs. The dataset comprised deeply sampled blood TCRbeta repertoires from subjects exposed to, actively infected with, or recovered from COVID-19. A freely available public database, intended as a resource for researchers studying the immune response to SARS-CoV-2, is where the repertoires were released. The samples were drawn from the first 160 participants of the ongoing ImmuneRACE study and from roughly 1,300 subjects provided by 6 global collaborators. A de-identified subject ID, COVID-19 status, age in years and sex were almost always included in the sample metadata. HLA class I and class II types, where available, came from metadata supplied by the sample provider rather than from assay-based typing.

The paper as a whole reports these results and caveats: The quantity of clinical and demographic metadata differed by source and by participant and was supplied without curation.

Collaborating institutions collected whole blood in K2EDTA tubes following their own protocols. For TCRbeta analysis, collaborators shipped samples in one of three forms: frozen whole blood, isolated PBMCs, or DNA extracted from either of those sample types. TCRbeta CDR3 regions were amplified from genomic DNA using the immunoSEQ Assay, a bias-controlled multiplex PCR. The published analysis was carried out like this. The number of nucleated cells in each sample was estimated from the amplification of reference gene primers within the assay. To quantify the absolute abundance of each unique TCRbeta CDR3 rearrangement, sequence reads were collapsed and filtered. For each sample, productive Simpson clonality was calculated as the square root of Simpson's diversity index across productive rearrangements. The table was pulled from immuneACCESS by TCRdb, which kept in-frame rearrangements only. Such tables lose some clones; where checked, under half of the loss comes from unresolved V genes, and the rest has no known cause. D and trimming come from the DNA, and the V and J calls and clone size come from that table. This sample has tens of thousands of clones in its table, and 88% of those were observed once. The ten biggest clones cover just over 5% of the sample.

From cysteine to phenylalanine, the CDR3 is 14 amino acids long. The kept DNA is CDR3 alone, 42 bases in frame from the first base. According to the germline V gene (reference sequence), CDR1 reads SGHNT and CDR2 reads YYREEE. Germline trimming amounts to 2 bases on V and 15 bases on J, with 8 as the count of junction bases outside the gene matches. The count of this clone is one. Its antigen is not yet known. No much larger clone is present one base from it, and per-base qualities are unavailable. Sample: peripheral blood. The chain is made from TRBV5-4 and TRBJ2-1, with 13 bases matching TRBD2. The sequence was obtained from a human donor in a cohort sampled during active COVID-19. The CDR3 region has the sequence CASSLGLAGDSRFF. The DNA sequence reads TGTGCCAGCAGCTTAGGACTAGCGGGAGACTCGAGGTTCTTC.